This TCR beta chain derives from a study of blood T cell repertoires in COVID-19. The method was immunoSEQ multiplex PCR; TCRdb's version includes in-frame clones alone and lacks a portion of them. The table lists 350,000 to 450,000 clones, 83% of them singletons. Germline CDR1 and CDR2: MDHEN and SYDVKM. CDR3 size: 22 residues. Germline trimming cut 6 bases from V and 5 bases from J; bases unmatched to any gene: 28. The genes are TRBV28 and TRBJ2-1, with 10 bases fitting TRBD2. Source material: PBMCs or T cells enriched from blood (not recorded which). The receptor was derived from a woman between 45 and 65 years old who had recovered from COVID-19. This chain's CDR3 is CASSPLRAASLSGRSFNNEQFF. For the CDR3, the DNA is TGTGCCAGCAGCCCCCTTAGGGCGGCGTCTCTTAGCGGGAGGTCGTTTAACAATGAGCAGTTCTTC.